Each of the 20 T cell receptor beta chains below was sequenced from the same sample in a study of T cells in Graves' hyperthyroidism and ophthalmopathy. Amplification targeted TCR beta CDR3 regions from RNA transcripts. A set of HTBI primers served as the primers for a first-round RT-PCR of the TCR CDR3. TCRdb re-called the multiplex PCR reads with MiXCR, one entry per CDR3 protein. Found here are hundreds of thousands of distinct CDR3 sequences, around 15% of them singletons; the top ten hold 3% to 4%. The specimen was blood. All receptors come from a woman aged 30 to 39 with Graves' hyperthyroidism.

The chain couples TRBV28 to TRBJ2-7; 8 nucleotides agree with TRBD2. The end of the DNA is better explained by TRBJ2-1, so the J call may be wrong. The V gene's germline CDR1 is MDHEN and CDR2 SYDVKM. This CDR3 contains 15 residues. DNA for the CDR3: TGTGCCAGCAGTACCCCCGGGACTAGCTACAATGAGCAGTTCTTC. It codes for CASSTPGTSYNEQFF.

In this sample, this clonotype turned up once. A much bigger clone sits one base away, suggesting this may be a read error. The chain has TRBV28 and TRBJ2-5; 9 nucleotides align to TRBD2. This CDR3 contains 16 residues. Germline V gives CDR1 MDHEN, CDR2 SYDVKM. In DNA form, the CDR3 reads TGTGCCGGCAGTTTTAGGGGGACTAGCATCGCAGAGACCCAGTACTTC. It encodes CAGSFRGTSIAETQYF.

About this clonotype: A single base separates this from a much larger clone, so it may be a read error. J is TRBJ2-5 and V is TRBV2; D is tentatively TRBD1 or TRBD2 (6 bases each). The CDR3 is made up of 14 amino acids. CDR1 and CDR2 (germline): SNHLY, FYNNEI. Written as DNA, the CDR3 is TGTGCCAGCAGGGGGGGTACAGGGCAAGAGATCCAGTACTTC. Its protein product is CASRGGTGQEIQYF.

This clonotype has more than one count but fewer than ten. The CDR3 region has the DNA TGTGCCAGCAGTTTCCGTAACACCATATATTTT. Protein: CASSFRNTIYF. The rearrangement joins TRBV27 to TRBJ1-3; the D is unclear. From germline, CDR1 is MNHEY and CDR2 SMNVEV (reference sequence). This CDR3 is 11 amino acids long. Trimming removed 3 bases at V and 7 bases at J, with 4 bases between.

CDR3: CASSGTAGNTIYF. In DNA form, the CDR3 reads TGTGCCAGCTCAGGGACAGCGGGAAACACCATATATTTT. This chain connects TRBV18 to TRBJ1-3, with 7 bases fitting TRBD1. Germline V gives CDR1 KGHSH, CDR2 LQKENI. J was trimmed by 4 bases and V by 5 bases; bases with no gene match: 2. The CDR3 length is 13 residues.

This clonotype was counted many times. This chain joins TRBV7-9 and TRBJ1-1; TRBD1 agrees at 7 bases. Germline values: CDR1 SEHNR, CDR2 FQNEAQ (reference sequence). CDR3 length: 14 amino acids. Trimming at V came to 5 bases and at J to 6 bases, leaving 9 bases not matched to a gene. The CDR3 region is CASSGGTAQSEAFF. Here the CDR3 DNA reads TGTGCCAGCAGCGGAGGGACAGCCCAATCTGAAGCTTTCTTT.

This clonotype was seen at least ten times. The V call is TRBV28, the J call TRBJ1-1; D call uncertain. This CDR3 has 15 residues. V lost 7 bases and J lost 0, with 15 bases in between. The germline V gene has CDR1 MDHEN and CDR2 SYDVKM. DNA for the CDR3: TGTGCCAGCAAGATTTGGTCGGAGGTGAACACTGAAGCTTTCTTT. Translating it yields CASKIWSEVNTEAFF.

This clonotype was picked up a small number of times. The chain carries TRBV11-1 and TRBJ2-3; 9 positions agree with TRBD2. In germline, CDR1 is SGHAT, CDR2 FQDESV (reference sequence). The CDR3 covers 16 residues. Unmatched junction bases numbered 7, after V lost 4 bases and J lost 2 bases. The chain's CDR3 is CASSSKREALTDTQYF. The CDR3 nucleotides read TGTGCCAGCAGCTCAAAGCGGGAGGCCCTCACAGATACGCAGTATTTT.

V is TRBV6-2 or TRBV6-3 and J is TRBJ2-1; 8 nucleotides align to TRBD1. There are 16 residues in the CDR3. In germline, CDR1 is MNHEY, CDR2 SVGEGT. The V and J ends lost 6 bases and 0 bases, in that order; junction bases with no gene match: 7. CDR3 bases: TGTGCCAGCAGATCAGGGGGCGCGGGCTCCTACAATGAGCAGTTCTTC. Translated: CASRSGGAGSYNEQFF.

This clonotype has a handful of counts. The chain links TRBV7-2 to TRBJ2-3; 7 bases map to TRBD2. CDR1 and CDR2 from the germline V gene are SGHTA and FQGNSA. V gave up 7 bases and J gave up 0 bases; unmatched junction bases: 7. CDR3 length: 15 amino acids. The CDR3 bases are TGTGCCAGCACCCTCAGCGGGAAGAGCACAGATACGCAGTATTTT. Encoded protein: CASTLSGKSTDTQYF.

This clonotype appeared many times. The gene calls are TRBV6-5 and TRBJ2-7, with TRBD1 matching 8 bases. Trimming cost V 0 bases and J 3 bases; bases outside gene matches: 4. Germline-derived CDR1 and CDR2 are MNHEY and SVGAGI. This CDR3 comprises 15 residues. The CDR3, as DNA: TGTGCCAGCAGTTACTCGACAGGGGTTGTCTACGAGCAGTACTTC. Amino acid sequence: CASSYSTGVVYEQYF.

This clonotype occurred many times. The CDR3 region has the DNA TGCGCCAGCAGCCCTTGGGTCGGGACAGGGGGCGACACTGAAGCTTTCTTT. It is translated as CASSPWVGTGGDTEAFF. The rearrangement uses TRBV5-1 and TRBJ1-1, with 12 bases lining up with TRBD1. The V and J ends lost 4 bases and 3 bases, in that order; junction bases with no gene match: 10. Germline V gives CDR1 SGHRS, CDR2 YFSETQ. The CDR3 has 17 amino acids. Supplemented by reference TRBV5-1 and TRBJ1-1, the full variable domain reads KAGVTQTPRYLIKTRGQQVTLSCSPISGHRSVSWYQQTPGQGLQFLFEYFSETQRNKGNFPGRFSGRQFSNSRSEMNVSTLELGDSALYLCASSPWVGTGGDTEAFFGQGTRLTVV.

The chain employs TRBV7-3 and TRBJ2-2; 7 bases align to TRBD1. Germline V CDR1 and CDR2: SGHTA, FQGTGA. The J segment lost 3 bases and the V segment lost 2 bases, leaving 6 bases of the junction unmatched. CDR3 length equals 16 residues. CDR3 in amino acids: CASSLLGTGDTGELFF. CDR3 sequence (DNA): TGTGCCAGCAGCTTATTAGGCACAGGGGACACCGGGGAGCTGTTTTTT.

To note about this clonotype: A much larger clone lies a single base off, so this may be a read error. The chain combines TRBV6-5 with TRBJ1-1; D possibly corresponds to TRBD1 (5 bases). Germline CDR1 is MNHEY and CDR2 is SVGAGI. The CDR3 has 14 amino acids. The V and J ends lost 6 bases and 7 bases respectively, with 18 bases between them. Written as DNA, the CDR3 is TGTGCCAGCAGCTACGCAGGGTCAGCCGGTGAAGCTTTCTTT. Translation gives CASSYAGSAGEAFF.

In its sample, this clonotype was seen many times. This chain joins TRBV20-1 and TRBJ2-1; D gene unclear. Germline-derived CDR1 and CDR2 are DFQATT and SNEGSKA (reference sequence). This CDR3 spans 11 amino acids. V lost 3 bases to trimming and J lost 9 bases, with 9 bases between them. This chain's CDR3 is CSASGPGEQFF. CDR3 bases: TGCAGTGCTAGCGGCCCCGGTGAGCAGTTCTTC.

This clonotype was seen only once. The gene calls are TRBV9 and TRBJ2-1, with TRBD2 as a possible D gene (7 bases). This CDR3 region has 14 residues. V lost 8 bases and J lost 4, with 16 bases in between. The germline V gene encodes CDR1 SGDLS and CDR2 YYNGEE. Here the CDR3 DNA reads TGTGCCAGGGGGGGGGACATGAAATACAATGAGCAGTTCTTC. This translates into CARGGDMKYNEQFF.

This clonotype appeared many times. CDR3 in amino acids: CASSFGGGASTEAFF. In DNA form, the CDR3 reads TGTGCCAGCAGTTTCGGTGGGGGCGCCAGCACTGAAGCTTTCTTT. The V call is TRBV12-3 or TRBV12-4, the J call TRBJ1-1; TRBD1 is a possible D gene (6 bases). CDR3 length: 15 residues. Trimming took off 3 bases at V and 4 bases at J, with 15 bases between the two ends.

This clonotype was observed at least ten times. The chain's CDR3 is CASSDSLRTSGPQETQYF. The DNA for the CDR3 is TGTGCCAGCAGTGACAGCCTCCGGACTAGCGGGCCACAAGAGACCCAGTACTTC. The chain links TRBV6-1 to TRBJ2-5; 11 bases fit TRBD2. Germline CDR1 MNHNS, CDR2 SASEGT. This CDR3 is 18 amino acids long. The J segment lost 2 bases and the V segment lost 3 bases, leaving 11 bases of the junction unmatched.

A note on this clonotype: A much larger clone differs by one base, so this may be a read error. V usage is TRBV4-3 and J usage is TRBJ2-5; TRBD2 aligns across 8 bases. CDR1 LGHNA and CDR2 YSLEER come from the germline V gene. This CDR3 contains 15 residues. The CDR3 nucleotides read TGCGCCAGCGGCCAAGTGGCGGGAGGTCAAGAGACCCAGTACTTC. Protein product: CASGQVAGGQETQYF.

This clonotype was found many times. V and J are TRBV2 and TRBJ1-1; no reliable D call. V was shortened by 2 bases and J by 4 bases, with 5 bases between the two germline ends. Germline V gene lookup returns CDR1 SNHLY and CDR2 FYNNEI. The CDR3 has 12 residues. CDR3 sequence reads: CASSEQPTEAFF. The CDR3 nucleotides read TGTGCCAGCAGTGAACAGCCCACTGAAGCTTTCTTT. The full variable domain, its missing parts supplied by reference TRBV2 and TRBJ1-1, is EPEVTQTPSHQVTQMGQEVILRCVPISNHLYFYWYRQILGQKVEFLVSFYNNEISEKSEIFDDQFSVERPDGSNFTLKIRSTKLEDSAMYFCASSEQPTEAFFGQGTRLTVV.